Here is one TCR beta chain with its context. It has no known antigen specificity. No per-base quality is available; no much larger clone lies one base away. CDR1 and CDR2 are drawn from the germline V gene (reference sequence): LGHDT, YNNKEL. The CDR3 starts with the cysteine, ends with the phenylalanine, and has 14 residues. Only the CDR3 portion is preserved as DNA: 42 bases, with reading frame beginning at the first base. For this chain, trimming is 5 bases at the V end and 6 bases at the J end, and the number of junction bases without a gene match is 8. The source of the sample is a study of blood T cell repertoires in COVID-19 (dated by TCRdb to about 2020). A note on the overall study: Samples covering the acute and convalescent phases of COVID-19 were provided by collaborators in the United States, Italy and Spain. The prospective study material was composed of cDNA or gDNA derived from T cells, B-cell-depleted T cells, or PBMCs. Deeply sampled blood TCRbeta repertoires from subjects exposed to, actively infected with, or recovered from COVID-19 were included in the dataset. A freely available public database, intended as a resource for researchers studying the immune response to SARS-CoV-2, is where the repertoires were released. Samples were obtained from the ongoing ImmuneRACE study (first 160 participants) and from 1,254 subjects provided by 6 global collaborators. Sample metadata almost always included a de-identified subject ID, COVID-19 status, age in years and sex. Where HLA class I and class II types were available, the types were taken from metadata supplied by the sample provider, not from assay-based typing.

The collaborating institutions used their own protocols to collect whole blood in K2EDTA tubes. For TCRbeta analysis, collaborator samples were shipped as frozen whole blood, as isolated PBMCs, or as DNA extracted from either sample type. What the research found in general, with its limitations: The quantity of clinical and demographic metadata differed by source and by participant and was supplied without curation.

TCRbeta CDR3 regions were amplified from genomic DNA by means of the immunoSEQ Assay, a bias-controlled multiplex PCR. For the original study's pipeline: The number of nucleated cells in each sample was estimated by amplification of reference gene primers within the assay. Sequence reads were collapsed and filtered to measure the absolute abundance of every unique TCRbeta CDR3 rearrangement. For each sample, productive Simpson clonality was calculated as the square root of Simpson's diversity index over productive rearrangements. As stored in TCRdb, this immuneACCESS dataset retains in-frame rearrangements with V and J assigned. A fraction of the clones does not appear; measured against another copy, unresolved V genes explain less than half of the discrepancy, and the remainder lacks a known reason. The V and J calls and clone size come from that table; D and trimming were worked out from the DNA. The table for this sample lists 110,000 to 150,000 clones; approximately 84% of them were counted only once. Less than 2.5% of the sample lies in the top ten.

Recombination connected TRBV3-1 (or the pseudogene TRBV3-2) to TRBJ2-7; the junction holds 9 bases that match TRBD1. The TCR originated in a woman in her sixties with acute or convalescent COVID-19. The sequenced sample consisted of peripheral blood. The DNA sequence is as follows: TGTGCCAGCAGCAAAACGGGACAGGGCGGCGAGCAGTACTTC. Translated, this gives CASSKTGQGGEQYF.